This T cell receptor (beta chain) is drawn from a study of cytomegalovirus exposure and HLA in healthy donors. This PCR relied on a set of 60 Vbeta primers and 13 Jbeta primers. Assay: immunoSEQ multiplex PCR; the TCRdb copy retains only in-frame clones and omits some. The sample data list 95,000 to 150,000 clones. In the case of this clone: Its antigen is undetermined.

General observations from the study: Per published accounts, TCR beta sequences correctly predicted the HLA-A and HLA-B alleles of most subjects.

CDR1 is SQVTM, CDR2 ANQGSEA, per germline. The V end lost 4 bases, the J end lost 5 bases, and 12 bases lay between the germline ends. This CDR3 region has 12 residues. The sample consisted of PBMCs. The sequence was collected from a man between 18 and 29 years old in good health and CMV-seronegative. The V and J genes are TRBV29-1 and TRBJ2-7; D possibly corresponds to TRBD2 (6 bases). The CDR3 here is CSVVREFDEQYF. The CDR3 DNA sequence: TGCAGCGTTGTACGGGAGTTTGACGAGCAGTACTTC.